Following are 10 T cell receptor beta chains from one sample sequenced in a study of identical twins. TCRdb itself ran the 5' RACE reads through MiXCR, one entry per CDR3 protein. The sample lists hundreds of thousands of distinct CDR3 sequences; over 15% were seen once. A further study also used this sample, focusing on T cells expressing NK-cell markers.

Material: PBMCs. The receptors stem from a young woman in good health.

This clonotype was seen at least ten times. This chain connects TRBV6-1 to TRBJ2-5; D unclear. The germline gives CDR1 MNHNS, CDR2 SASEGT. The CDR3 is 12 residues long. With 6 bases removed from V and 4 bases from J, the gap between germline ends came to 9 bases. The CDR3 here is CASSEVGETQYF. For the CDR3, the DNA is TGTGCCAGCAGCGAGGTAGGAGAGACCCAGTACTTC.

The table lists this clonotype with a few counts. The CDR3 is CSAQKGRLADTQYF. In nucleotides, the CDR3 is TGCAGTGCCCAAAAAGGACGCCTGGCCGATACGCAGTATTTT. V is TRBV20-1 and J is TRBJ2-3; D unclear. The CDR3 contains 14 residues. The V and J ends lost 6 bases and 6 bases respectively, with 19 bases between them. CDR1 is DFQATT and CDR2 is SNEGSKA in the germline V gene (reference sequence).

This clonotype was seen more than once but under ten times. The CDR3 region is CASSLRQRSYEQYF. The CDR3 nucleotides read TGTGCCAGCAGTTTGCGGCAGAGATCCTACGAGCAGTACTTC. This sequence joins TRBV12-3 or TRBV12-4 and TRBJ2-7; D remains unclear. The germline V and J ends were trimmed by 3 bases and 1 base, with 10 bases remaining between them. This CDR3 contains 14 residues.

The chain's CDR3 is CSYFRGDHNEQFF. The CDR3 DNA follows: TGCAGTTATTTCAGGGGAGACCACAATGAGCAGTTCTTC. The V and J genes are TRBV20-1 and TRBJ2-1, with D tentatively TRBD1 (6 bases). The ends were cut back, 8 bases at V and 5 bases at J, with 16 bases in the middle. This CDR3 spans 13 amino acids. Germline loops: CDR1 DFQATT, CDR2 SNEGSKA (reference sequence).

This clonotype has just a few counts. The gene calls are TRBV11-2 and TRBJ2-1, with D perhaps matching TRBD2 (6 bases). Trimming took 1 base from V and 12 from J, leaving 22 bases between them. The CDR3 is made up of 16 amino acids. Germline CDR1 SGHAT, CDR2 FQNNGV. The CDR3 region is CASSLGTKRRNYVQFF. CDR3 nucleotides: TGTGCCAGCAGCTTAGGGACTAAGCGCCGGAATTATGTGCAGTTCTTC.

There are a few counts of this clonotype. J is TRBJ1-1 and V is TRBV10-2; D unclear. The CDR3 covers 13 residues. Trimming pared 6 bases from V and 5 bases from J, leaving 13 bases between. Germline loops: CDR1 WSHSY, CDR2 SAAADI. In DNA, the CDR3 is TGCGCCAGCAGAACTTACTCGGGGACTGAAGCTTTCTTT. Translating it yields CASRTYSGTEAFF.

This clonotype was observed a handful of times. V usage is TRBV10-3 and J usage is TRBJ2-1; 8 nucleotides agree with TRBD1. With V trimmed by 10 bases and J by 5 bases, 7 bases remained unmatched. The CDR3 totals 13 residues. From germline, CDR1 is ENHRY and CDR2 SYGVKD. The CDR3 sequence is CATTGQENNEQFF. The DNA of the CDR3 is TGTGCCACCACGGGACAGGAGAACAATGAGCAGTTCTTC.

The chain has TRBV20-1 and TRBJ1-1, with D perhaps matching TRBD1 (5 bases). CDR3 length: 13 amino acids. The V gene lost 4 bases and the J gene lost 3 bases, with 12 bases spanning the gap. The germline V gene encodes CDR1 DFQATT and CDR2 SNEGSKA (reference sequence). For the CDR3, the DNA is TGCAGTGCTACGGCGGGGGGGGACACTGAAGCTTTCTTT. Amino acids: CSATAGGDTEAFF.

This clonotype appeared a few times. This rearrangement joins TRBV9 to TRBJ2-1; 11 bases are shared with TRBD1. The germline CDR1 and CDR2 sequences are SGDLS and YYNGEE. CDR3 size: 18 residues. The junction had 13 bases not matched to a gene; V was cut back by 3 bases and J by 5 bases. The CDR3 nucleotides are TGTGCCAGCAGCGGAGGAGGACAGGGGGCTTCGTCACACAATGAGCAGTTCTTC. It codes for CASSGGGQGASSHNEQFF.

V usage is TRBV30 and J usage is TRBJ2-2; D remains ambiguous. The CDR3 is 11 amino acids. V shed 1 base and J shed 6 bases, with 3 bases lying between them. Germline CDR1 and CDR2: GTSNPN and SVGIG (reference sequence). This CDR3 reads CAWSAAGELFF. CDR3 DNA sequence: TGTGCCTGGAGTGCGGCCGGGGAGCTGTTTTTT.